The rows below give T cell receptor beta chains drawn from one sample of a study of blood T cell repertoires in COVID-19. Sequencing used immunoSEQ multiplex PCR; TCRdb keeps in-frame clones, though not all of them. Of fewer than 400,000 clones listed, over 75% are singletons. The sample comprised PBMCs or T cells enriched from blood (not recorded which). These receptors were collected from a man younger than 40 who had recovered from COVID-19. CDR3s include the opening cysteine and the closing phenylalanine or tryptophan.

CASSLQGVEGYTF	TRBV27	TRBJ1-2
CASSVQGPDVDYEQYF	TRBV5-1	TRBJ2-7
CASSYSGRASTDTQYF	TRBV6-5	TRBJ2-3
CASSLGQGRAQYF	TRBV7-9	TRBJ2-5
CASSPLARDRGGEQYF	TRBV4-1	TRBJ2-7
CEGQANTEAFF	TRBV20-1	TRBJ1-1
CASSFSTSYEQYF	TRBV6-2/TRBV6-3	TRBJ2-7
CASSTSGGMETQYF	TRBV7-2	TRBJ2-5
CASSFRLAGYNEQFF	TRBV11-2	TRBJ2-1
CASSSTGQPQHF	TRBV2	TRBJ1-5
CASSFRGYTEAFF	TRBV14	TRBJ1-1
CASSGLDREGTDTQYF	TRBV25-1	TRBJ2-3
CASKGRAGADEKLFF	TRBV4-1	TRBJ1-4
CASSPQTGHNEQFF	TRBV7-8	TRBJ2-1
CASSSGQGPYEQYF	TRBV7-9	TRBJ2-7
CASSLSPGRNTEAFF	TRBV27	TRBJ1-1
CASSWGTGGINEQFF	TRBV10-1	TRBJ2-1
CASSNRDRGRNEQFF	TRBV7-8	TRBJ2-1
CASSEAGGKNQPQHF	TRBV6-1	TRBJ1-5
CASGIRGYGYTF	TRBV12-3/TRBV12-4	TRBJ1-2
CASSLLSRTSGSRETQYF	TRBV28	TRBJ2-5
CASSLGSSSYNSPLHF	TRBV7-6	TRBJ1-6
CASSIQGLGTEAFF	TRBV19	TRBJ1-1
CASSESRQNTEAFF	TRBV2	TRBJ1-1
CASSPDRTNTGELFF	TRBV7-9	TRBJ2-2